The rows below give T cell receptor beta chains drawn from one sample of a study of blood T cell repertoires in COVID-19. The assay was immunoSEQ multiplex PCR, and TCRdb's table has in-frame clones only and misses some. Among hundreds of thousands of clones listed, around 90% were seen once. Specimen: peripheral blood. The receptors stem from a middle-aged woman who had recovered from COVID-19. Both conserved end residues are part of each CDR3. Fields, in order: D gene, clone size, V gene, J gene, CDR3 DNA, CDR3 protein. A D gene is named only where the DNA matches it firmly. Some rows mark clone size as missing; the rest say once, few, many or name a class of expanded clone.

TRBD1	once	TRBV19	TRBJ2-2	TGTGCCAGTAAAGCCCAGGGGGCGCGAAATGACGGGGAGCTGTTTTTT	CASKAQGARNDGELFF
TRBD1	NA	TRBV5-4	TRBJ1-3	TGTGCCAGCAGCCCGGGACAGGCCTCTGGAAACACCATATATTTT	CASSPGQASGNTIYF
NA	NA	TRBV5-4	TRBJ1-5	TGTGCCAGCAGCTTGGGCCTGACAGGCGCGCCCCAGCATTTT	CASSLGLTGAPQHF
NA	NA	TRBV10-3	TRBJ1-1	TGTGCCATCAGCCAGACAGGTGCTGAAGCTTTCTTT	CAISQTGAEAFF
NA	once	TRBV27	TRBJ1-1	TGTGCCAGCAGCCCCCCCGCCCACAGGGCTTACACTGAAGCTTTCTTT	CASSPPAHRAYTEAFF
TRBD2	NA	TRBV7-9	TRBJ2-5	TGTGCCAGCAGCGGGACGACTAGCGGGAGGCCTGGAGAGACCCAGTACTTC	CASSGTTSGRPGETQYF
NA	NA	TRBV6-2/TRBV6-3	TRBJ1-1	TGTGCCAGCAGTTGGTCCGGCAGGGTCGGTGAAGCTTTCTTT	CASSWSGRVGEAFF
TRBD1	NA	TRBV28	TRBJ2-1	TGTGCCAGCAGTTGGGGTTGGGGGACAGACTACAATGAGCAGTTCTTC	CASSWGWGTDYNEQFF
NA	NA	TRBV20-1	TRBJ2-3	TGCAGTGCTAGTTCCGTGGATACGCAGTATTTT	CSASSVDTQYF
TRBD1	NA	TRBV19	TRBJ1-1	TGTGCCAGTAGTACGACAGGGGACACTGAAGCTTTCTTT	CASSTTGDTEAFF
TRBD2	NA	TRBV19	TRBJ2-1	TGTGCCAGTAGCCATTCCCGGACTAGCGGGAGGGCCCACAATGAGCAGTTCTTC	CASSHSRTSGRAHNEQFF
TRBD2	NA	TRBV7-9	TRBJ2-2	TGTGCCAGCAGCCCATGGGGGGGAGCCGGGGAGCTGTTTTTT	CASSPWGGAGELFF
TRBD2	NA	TRBV5-6	TRBJ2-1	TGTGCCAGCAGCTTGGGGTGGACTAGCGGCTACAATGAGCAGTTCTTC	CASSLGWTSGYNEQFF
NA	NA	TRBV5-1	TRBJ2-1	TGCGCCAGCAGCTCCCGTCCCGGGGGCTCCTACAATGAGCAGTTCTTC	CASSSRPGGSYNEQFF
NA	NA	TRBV29-1	TRBJ2-3	TGCAGCGTTGCGGGGAGGAGCACAGATACGCAGTATTTT	CSVAGRSTDTQYF
NA	NA	TRBV27	TRBJ1-3	TGTGCCAGCAGTCCCCGCGGAGGGGGAAACACCATATATTTT	CASSPRGGGNTIYF
NA	NA	TRBV30	TRBJ1-6	TGTGCCTGGAGTGACCCCCGGGGGTCCTGGAATTCACCCCTCCACTTT	CAWSDPRGSWNSPLHF
NA	NA	TRBV20-1	TRBJ1-2	TGCAGTCCCGATGGCTACACCTTC	CSPDGYTF
NA	NA	TRBV7-8	TRBJ2-3	TGTGCCAGCAGCCCGCCCCGGAGGGCAGATACGCAGTATTTT	CASSPPRRADTQYF
NA	NA	TRBV13	TRBJ2-3	TGTGCCAGCAGCTTTGGGGGCCCCACAGATACGCAGTATTTT	CASSFGGPTDTQYF
TRBD2	NA	TRBV7-9	TRBJ2-1	TGTGCCAGCAGCGCACGATCGACTAGCGGGGGACACAATGAGCAGTTCTTC	CASSARSTSGGHNEQFF
TRBD1	NA	TRBV15	TRBJ2-3	TGTGCCACCAGCGGACAAAGACAGGGCGATTTCACAGATACGCAGTATTTT	CATSGQRQGDFTDTQYF